These 8 T cell receptor beta chains were sequenced from one sample in a study of regulatory T cells in long-lasting Graves disease. The authors built TCR beta libraries using iRepertoire HTBI primers and Arm-PCR of CDR3 regions. TCRdb reprocessed the multiplex PCR reads via MiXCR and lists one record per CDR3 protein. The profile shows almost 450,000 distinct CDR3 sequences, less than 20% of them singletons. Time point described: newly diagnosed GD, antithyroid drugs for less than 3 months. Extracted RNA from PBMCs served as the source of the TCR library. The same data also went into a second study, on T cells in Graves' hyperthyroidism and ophthalmopathy.

The source material was peripheral blood mononuclear cells (PBMCs), sampled at new diagnosis, from a patient treated with antithyroid drugs. All receptors come from a woman in her twenties or thirties with Graves disease.

This clonotype was detected a few times. The chain is built from TRBV3-1 and TRBJ1-3, with 10 nucleotides matching TRBD1. V shed 4 bases, J shed 4 bases, and the junction held 4 bases outside the gene matches. Per germline, CDR1 LGHDT and CDR2 YNNKEL (reference sequence). This CDR3 is built from 15 residues. This CDR3 reads CASSLGQGLGNTIYF. The DNA for the CDR3 is TGTGCCAGCAGCCTGGGACAGGGGTTAGGAAACACCATATATTTT.

This clonotype was observed a few times. The junction and the germline gene differ at one end; a read error may be behind it. The chain uses TRBV6-2 or TRBV6-3 and TRBJ2-7; D is unclear. Per the germline V gene, CDR1 is MNHEY and CDR2 is SVGEGT. This CDR3 comprises 13 residues. The chain's CDR3 is CASNYGPNYEQYF. In DNA, the CDR3 is TGTGCCAGCAATTACGGGCCGAACTACGAGCAGTACTTC.

This clonotype was counted a few times. The chain has TRBV5-1 and TRBJ2-5; no reliable D call. The germline CDR1 and CDR2 sequences are SGHRS and YFSETQ. The CDR3 has 14 amino acids. V was trimmed by 5 bases and J by 4 bases, leaving 15 bases between them. The chain's CDR3 is CASSWTPMGETQYF. Here the CDR3 DNA reads TGCGCCAGCAGTTGGACCCCCATGGGAGAGACCCAGTACTTC.

This clonotype was detected ten times or more. The rearrangement links TRBV6-2 or TRBV6-3 to TRBJ2-1; D is unresolved. Looked up from germline, CDR1 is MNHEY and CDR2 is SVGEGT. The V end was cut by 2 bases, the J end by 8 bases, with 4 bases between. CDR3 length: 11 amino acids. In nucleotides, the CDR3 is TGTGCCAGCAGTTACGTTCATGAGCAGTTCTTC. Its translation is CASSYVHEQFF.

This clonotype was detected ten times or more. This chain joins TRBV7-8 and TRBJ2-5; no firm D call. CDR1 and CDR2 from the germline V gene are SGHVS and FQNEAQ. V was clipped by 3 bases and J by 4 bases, with 18 bases between them. CDR3 length: 16 amino acids. CDR3 protein: CASSFSIGMLGETQYF. In DNA form, the CDR3 reads TGTGCCAGCAGCTTTTCGATAGGGATGTTAGGAGAGACCCAGTACTTC.

This clonotype showed up many times. The chain has TRBV11-2 and TRBJ2-1; no definite D call. Per germline, CDR1 SGHAT and CDR2 FQNNGV. This CDR3 comprises 14 residues. With 4 bases removed from V and 5 bases from J, the gap between germline ends came to 12 bases. The CDR3 bases are TGTGCCAGCAGCTCGGACCCCAATGACAATGAGCAGTTCTTC. Translating gives CASSSDPNDNEQFF.

The J gene is TRBJ2-1, the V gene TRBV19, with 9 bases aligning to TRBD2. This CDR3 region has 16 residues. With 2 bases clipped from V and 2 bases from J, the junction kept 4 bases outside the gene matches. CDR1 is LNHDA and CDR2 is SQIVND in the germline V gene (reference sequence). The CDR3 sequence: CASSILPSGAYNEQFF. For the CDR3, the DNA is TGTGCCAGTAGTATATTGCCTAGCGGGGCCTACAATGAGCAGTTCTTC. Full variable domain (missing parts from reference TRBV19 and TRBJ2-1): DGGITQSPKYLFRKEGQNVTLSCEQNLNHDAMYWYRQDPGQGLRLIYYSQIVNDFQKGDIAEGYSVSREKKESFPLTVTSAQKNPTAFYLCASSILPSGAYNEQFFGPGTRLTVL.

This clonotype was observed at least ten times. The chain joins TRBV10-2 to TRBJ1-1; D is unclear. CDR3 length equals 14 residues. V was clipped by 2 bases and J by 8 bases, with 15 bases between them. Germline V gene sequence: CDR1 WSHSY, CDR2 SAAADI. The CDR3 sequence: CASSEPLKGLEAFF. The DNA for the CDR3 is TGCGCCAGCAGTGAGCCTCTCAAGGGCTTAGAAGCTTTCTTT.